The 16 T cell receptor beta chains given below trace back to one sample, sequenced in a study of control samples from healthy donors and cancer patients. The data were produced by immunoSEQ multiplex PCR, yet TCRdb's version contains in-frame clones alone and is incomplete. The sample carries under 70,000 clones, about 85% recorded once. Source material: PBMCs. Source of these receptors: a man in his 60s with head and neck cancer.

By sample fraction, this clone is medium-sized. The chain uses TRBV5-1 and TRBJ1-4, with TRBD1 identical over 9 bases. J lost 5 bases, V lost 4 bases, and 6 bases had no gene match. Germline V gene sequence: CDR1 SGHRS, CDR2 YFSETQ. This CDR3 is built from 15 residues. CDR3 DNA sequence: TGCGCCAGCAGCGGTACCGGGACAGGGAATGAAAAACTGTTTTTT. This sequence encodes CASSGTGTGNEKLFF.

This chain links TRBV7-8 with TRBJ2-3; D call uncertain. Germline CDR1 is SGHVS and CDR2 is FQNEAQ. The CDR3 runs to 13 residues. The V and J ends lost 1 base and 4 bases respectively, with 6 bases between them. The CDR3 nucleotides read TGTGCCAGCAGCTTAGGGTTGGCAGATACGCAGTATTTT. Protein product: CASSLGLADTQYF.

This clone has a handful of counts. This rearrangement joins TRBV19 to TRBJ1-5, with D tentatively TRBD1 (6 bases). V lost 6 bases, J lost 0 bases, and 15 bases lay in between. This CDR3 has 16 residues. In germline, CDR1 is LNHDA, CDR2 SQIVND (reference sequence). Here the CDR3 reads CASSLEYRDSNQPQHF. The CDR3 region has the DNA TGTGCCAGTAGCCTGGAATACAGGGATAGCAATCAGCCCCAGCATTTT.

This chain joins TRBV7-3 and TRBJ2-3; tentatively, D is TRBD2 (6 bases). Trimming left V 4 bases short and J 2 bases short, with 10 bases between. CDR1 SGHTA and CDR2 FQGTGA come from the germline V gene. This CDR3 is built from 14 residues. The CDR3 DNA reads as TGTGCCAGCAGCTCGGGACTCCACACAGATACGCAGTATTTT. Residues: CASSSGLHTDTQYF.

The V gene is TRBV30, the J gene TRBJ1-1; D gene unclear. This CDR3 contains 11 residues. Germline V lookup: CDR1 GTSNPN, CDR2 SVGIG (reference sequence). V dropped 2 bases and J dropped 13 bases, with 14 bases sitting between them. CDR3 residues: CAWSIGQVVFF. In DNA form, the CDR3 reads TGTGCCTGGAGTATAGGGCAAGTTGTTTTCTTT. Variable domain in full (rest from reference TRBV30 and TRBJ1-1): SQTIHQWPATLVQPVGSPLSLECTVEGTSNPNLYWYRQAAGRGLQLLFYSVGIGQISSEVPQNLSASRPQDRQFILSSKKLLLSDSGFYLCAWSIGQVVFFGQGTRLTVV.

A word on this clone: The junction departs from germline at one end; a sequencing error may be responsible. V is TRBV6-2 or TRBV6-3 and J is TRBJ2-5, with 8 bases identical to TRBD2. CDR3 length equals 14 residues. Germline CDR1 and CDR2: MNHEY and SVGEGT. The CDR3 DNA is TGTGCCAACAGTTCGTGGACTAGCCTAGAGACCCAGTACTTC. The encoded protein is CANSSWTSLETQYF.

The genes are TRBV30 and TRBJ2-5, with D perhaps TRBD1 (5 bases). The CDR3 sequence is 16 residues long. The V end was cut by 0 bases, the J end by 0 bases, with 14 bases between. The germline CDR1 and CDR2 sequences are GTSNPN and SVGIG (reference sequence). The CDR3 sequence is CAWSVLGVRYQETQYF. In nucleotides, the CDR3 is TGTGCCTGGAGTGTGTTAGGGGTCAGATACCAAGAGACCCAGTACTTC.

The CDR3 region is CASSDGASYEQYF. CDR3 nucleotide sequence: TGTGCCAGCAGTGATGGGGCTAGCTACGAGCAGTACTTC. The chain couples TRBV2 to TRBJ2-7; D perhaps matches TRBD1 (5 bases). The CDR3 has 13 residues. V gave up 3 bases and J gave up 3 bases, with 9 bases separating them. The germline gives CDR1 SNHLY, CDR2 FYNNEI.

This clone has just one count. V is TRBV7-8 and J is TRBJ1-4; the match to TRBD1 covers 7 bases. The CDR3 runs 15 residues. Trimming cost V 5 bases and J 8 bases; bases outside gene matches: 11. Germline values: CDR1 SGHVS, CDR2 FQNEAQ. The CDR3 nucleotides are TGTGCCAGCAGCGACGACAGGGCGAGAAAGGAAAAACTGTTTTTT. Amino acids: CASSDDRARKEKLFF.

The chain carries TRBV6-5 and TRBJ1-4; no clear D gene. The V end lost 4 bases, the J end lost 8 bases, and 11 bases lay between the germline ends. Germline CDR1 reads MNHEY; CDR2 reads SVGAGI. The CDR3 spans 13 residues. In nucleotides, the CDR3 is TGTGCCAGCAGTTCGTTAGTGGGGGAAAAACTGTTTTTT. This gives the protein CASSSLVGEKLFF.

This chain links TRBV7-6 with TRBJ1-3; 7 nucleotides agree with TRBD1. The ends lost 5 bases at V and 0 bases at J; junction bases unmatched: 7. Germline V gene sequence: CDR1 SGHVS, CDR2 FNYEAQ. This CDR3 has 16 amino acids. The CDR3 nucleotides read TGTGCCAGCAGCCTTGGACAGGCTAACTCTGGAAACACCATATATTTT. The encoded protein is CASSLGQANSGNTIYF.

The chain uses TRBV28 and TRBJ2-3; TRBD1 might be the D (6 bases). Germline lookup yields CDR1 MDHEN and CDR2 SYDVKM. The CDR3 loop spans 15 amino acids. Trimming left V 3 bases short and J 3 bases short, with 13 bases between. As DNA, the CDR3 is TGTGCCAGCAGTTTTGACGAGGACAGAACAGATACGCAGTATTTT. Its translation: CASSFDEDRTDTQYF.

This chain connects TRBV7-9 to TRBJ2-6; TRBD1 matches 12 bases. Germline V gene sequence: CDR1 SEHNR, CDR2 FQNEAQ (reference sequence). This CDR3 contains 19 residues. V shed 5 bases, J shed 3 bases, and the junction held 11 bases outside the gene matches. As DNA, the CDR3 is TGTGCCAGCAGCCCCCAGGGGGGGACAGGGGGCTTTGGGGCCAACGTCCTGACTTTC. The encoded protein is CASSPQGGTGGFGANVLTF.

The chain recombines TRBV10-2 with TRBJ1-2, with TRBD1 identical over 9 bases. V shed 8 bases, J shed 1 base, and the junction held 2 bases outside the gene matches. CDR1 is WSHSY and CDR2 is SAAADI in the germline V gene. This CDR3 contains 13 residues. The CDR3 bases are TGCGCCAGCTGGGACAGGGATAACTATGGCTACACCTTC. This gives the protein CASWDRDNYGYTF.

The genes are TRBV18 and TRBJ2-2; 11 nucleotides align to TRBD2. The CDR3 loop spans 16 amino acids. J was trimmed by 6 bases and V by 6 bases; bases with no gene match: 9. Germline CDR1 and CDR2: KGHSH and LQKENI. The DNA of the CDR3 is TGTGCCAGCTCGCGAACTAGCGGGAGAGATGCCGGGGAGCTGTTTTTT. This gives the protein CASSRTSGRDAGELFF.

The V call is TRBV28, the J call TRBJ2-1; TRBD1 is a possible D gene (6 bases). Germline loops: CDR1 MDHEN, CDR2 SYDVKM. V was cut by 3 bases and J by 0 bases, with 12 bases left in between. The length of the CDR3 is 16 residues. The CDR3 region is CASSFSGAGSYNEQFF. DNA of the CDR3: TGTGCCAGCAGTTTCTCAGGGGCCGGCTCCTACAATGAGCAGTTCTTC. Together with reference TRBV28 and TRBJ2-1, the CDR3 gives the full variable domain: DVKVTQSSRYLVKRTGEKVFLECVQDMDHENMFWYRQDPGLGLRLIYFSYDVKMKEKGDIPEGYSVSREKKERFSLILESASTNQTSMYLCASSFSGAGSYNEQFFGPGTRLTVL.